The 25 T cell receptor beta chains below come from one sample, sequenced in a study of blood T cells in healthy people across ages. A second PCR, run for roughly 7 to 12 cycles, used a sample-barcoded 5' primer plus a J-beta primer mix. TCRdb re-called the 5' RACE reads with MiXCR, one entry per CDR3 protein. The sample contains about 650,000 distinct CDR3 sequences, approximately 30% of which appear only once. The sample taken for sequencing was blood. The receptors were gathered from a woman older than 75 in good health.

The table lists this clonotype with many counts. The chain combines TRBV7-6 with TRBJ2-1, with 7 bases fitting TRBD2. The CDR3 is 15 amino acids. J was trimmed by 4 bases and V by 5 bases; bases with no gene match: 8. Germline values: CDR1 SGHVS, CDR2 FNYEAQ. The CDR3 DNA follows: TGTGCCAGCAGCGTCGCGGGGGTCCCATACAATGAGCAGTTCTTC. Protein: CASSVAGVPYNEQFF.

To note about this clonotype: A read error may account for a junction end that differs from germline. V gene TRBV5-1 combines with J gene TRBJ2-1, with 15 bases aligning to TRBD2. Per the germline V gene, CDR1 is SGHRS and CDR2 is YFSETQ. The CDR3 totals 19 residues. CDR3: CASSWGLAGGLDSHNEQFF. For the CDR3, the DNA is TGCGCCAGCAGCTGGGGACTAGCGGGGGGCTTAGACTCCCACAATGAGCAGTTCTTC.

This clonotype was counted a few times. This could be a read error, since a much larger clone is one nucleotide away. The rearrangement uses TRBV12-3 or TRBV12-4 and TRBJ2-5, with 7 bases fitting TRBD2. The CDR3 covers 15 residues. Unmatched junction bases numbered 18, after V lost 6 bases and J lost 11 bases. CDR3 coding DNA: TGTGCCAGCAGCGCGGGGGAGATACGCTTCTATGAGCAGTACTTC. Amino acids: CASSAGEIRFYEQYF.

At least ten counts were recorded for this clonotype. The rearrangement uses TRBV20-1 and TRBJ2-2, with D perhaps assigned TRBD1 or TRBD2 (6 bases each). Germline CDR1 is DFQATT and CDR2 is SNEGSKA (reference sequence). V lost 3 bases to trimming and J lost 7 bases, with 15 bases between them. The CDR3 totals 14 residues. The CDR3 spells CSARFRGRGGELFF. The CDR3 DNA is TGCAGTGCTAGGTTCCGGGGGCGGGGCGGGGAGCTGTTTTTT.

This clonotype was detected many times. The V call is TRBV6-5, the J call TRBJ2-4; D call uncertain. The V gene's germline CDR1 is MNHEY and CDR2 SVGAGI. The CDR3 has 15 amino acids. V lost 5 bases and J lost 7, with 18 bases in between. The CDR3 DNA reads as TGTGCCAGCAGTAGACGCTCCGGAAGGGTGAACATTCAGTACTTC. Its translation: CASSRRSGRVNIQYF.

At least ten counts were recorded for this clonotype. This may arise from a read error, as a much more abundant clone is one base away. The rearrangement uses TRBV15 and TRBJ1-2; unclear D gene. The length of the CDR3 is 13 residues. CDR1 and CDR2 (germline): LNHNV, YYDKDF (reference sequence). V lost 0 bases and J lost 7, with 9 bases in between. CDR3 coding DNA: TGTGCCACCAGCAGAGACCCCCGCGCTGGCTACACCTTC. Translated, it gives CATSRDPRAGYTF.

The CDR3 here is CASTPTSTDTQYF. The CDR3 nucleotides read TGCGCCAGCACCCCGACTAGCACAGATACGCAGTATTTT. The rearrangement joins TRBV5-1 to TRBJ2-3; D unclear. The V gene lost 6 bases and the J gene lost 0 bases, with 8 bases spanning the gap. CDR1 and CDR2 (germline): SGHRS, YFSETQ. The CDR3 is 13 residues long.

As to this clonotype: At one boundary the junction diverges from the germline segment, which might be a read error. The rearrangement links TRBV20-1 to TRBJ1-2; D is perhaps TRBD1 (5 bases). The germline V gene has CDR1 DFQATT and CDR2 SNEGSKA (reference sequence). CDR3 size: 11 residues. The CDR3 loop is CSAPGVDGHTF. CDR3 nucleotides: TGCAGTGCCCCGGGGGTAGATGGCCACACCTTC.

This clonotype was recorded at least ten times. The chain combines TRBV6-1 with TRBJ2-3; TRBD2 matches 8 bases. The CDR3 is 14 amino acids. V lost 7 bases and J lost 5; bases outside the gene matches: 8. The germline V gene has CDR1 MNHNS and CDR2 SASEGT. CDR3 DNA sequence: TGTGCCAGCAACCGGGGGGGGGCGGTAGATACGCAGTATTTT. The encoded protein is CASNRGGAVDTQYF.

The chain combines TRBV24-1 with TRBJ1-1; D remains ambiguous. This CDR3 region has 14 residues. The germline gives CDR1 KGHDR, CDR2 SFDVKD. Trimming left V 4 bases short and J 10 bases short, with 18 bases between. The CDR3 DNA reads as TGTGCCACCAGTGACGGAACAAGGGCTGGTCGAGCTTTCTTT. Encoded protein: CATSDGTRAGRAFF.

This clonotype was recorded many times. V usage is TRBV5-1 and J usage is TRBJ1-2, with TRBD1 identical over 7 bases. CDR1 and CDR2 from the germline V gene are SGHRS and YFSETQ. The V segment lost 3 bases and the J segment 3 bases; nucleotides outside the gene matches: 5. The CDR3 contains 14 residues. The CDR3 nucleotides read TGCGCCAGCAGCTCAATCCAGGGGGACTATGGCTACACCTTC. Translating it yields CASSSIQGDYGYTF.

The chain is built from TRBV7-2 and TRBJ2-1; a possible D gene is TRBD1 (6 bases). The CDR3 is 18 amino acids. The germline V gene has CDR1 SGHTA and CDR2 FQGNSA. V was cut by 1 base and J by 0 bases, with 16 bases left in between. For the CDR3, the DNA is TGTGCCAGCAGCTTAGTAGTGGAACAGGGCTTCTCCTACAATGAGCAGTTCTTC. Translated, it gives CASSLVVEQGFSYNEQFF.

About this clonotype: This may come from a read error, since a much larger clone is one base off. The V gene is TRBV4-3, the J gene TRBJ2-3; D perhaps matches TRBD1 (8 bases). V shed 1 base and J shed 2 bases, with 13 bases lying between them. The germline CDR1 and CDR2 sequences are LGHNA and YSLEER. The CDR3 totals 16 residues. The CDR3 protein is CASSQGTGTITDTQYF. In nucleotides, the CDR3 is TGCGCCAGCAGCCAAGGGACAGGGACTATCACAGATACGCAGTATTTT.

As for this clonotype: A much bigger clone sits one base away, suggesting this may be a read error. V gene TRBV4-2 combines with J gene TRBJ1-2; D gene uncertain. Germline CDR1 and CDR2: LGHNA and YNFKEQ. The CDR3 contains 14 residues. The ends were cut back, 4 bases at V and 3 bases at J, with 12 bases in the middle. CDR3 protein: CASSPGREDYGYTF. The CDR3 DNA sequence: TGTGCCAGCAGCCCCGGAAGGGAGGACTATGGCTACACCTTC.

V usage is TRBV20-1 and J usage is TRBJ2-3; 9 nucleotides line up with TRBD1. V trimming: 4 bases; J trimming: 0 bases; junction bases outside the gene matches: 2. Germline V gene lookup returns CDR1 DFQATT and CDR2 SNEGSKA (reference sequence). The CDR3 runs 14 residues. DNA for the CDR3: TGCAGTGCTATCGGGACAGGGAGCACAGATACGCAGTATTTT. The encoded protein is CSAIGTGSTDTQYF.

The chain joins TRBV11-2 to TRBJ2-2, with 10 bases identical to TRBD1. Trimming removed 2 bases from V and 6 bases from J; junction bases left unmatched: 3. From germline, CDR1 is SGHAT and CDR2 FQNNGV. The CDR3 is 15 residues long. The CDR3 is CASSLPGQGSGELFF. The CDR3 DNA is TGTGCCAGCAGCTTACCGGGACAGGGGTCCGGGGAGCTGTTTTTT.

This clonotype was observed many times. V usage is TRBV5-1 and J usage is TRBJ1-2; no firm D call. The CDR3 spans 14 residues. V was trimmed by 0 bases and J by 3 bases, leaving 9 bases between them. The V gene's germline CDR1 is SGHRS and CDR2 YFSETQ. The DNA for the CDR3 is TGCGCCAGCAGCTTGGGGGAAGGATACTATGGCTACACCTTC. It is translated as CASSLGEGYYGYTF.

Note on this clonotype: This may be a read error, as it is one base from a much larger clone. The chain combines TRBV7-9 with TRBJ2-7, with 7 bases that match TRBD2. The CDR3 loop spans 15 amino acids. Germline-derived CDR1 and CDR2 are SEHNR and FQNEAQ (reference sequence). CDR3 sequence (DNA): TGTGCCAGCAGCCAGAGGGGAGGGAACTCCTACGAGCGGTACTTC. Its translation: CASSQRGGNSYERYF.

There are many counts of this clonotype. The rearrangement links TRBV11-2 to TRBJ2-5; no clear D gene. The ends were cut back, 8 bases at V and 9 bases at J, with 19 bases in the middle. CDR3 length: 13 residues. CDR1 and CDR2 from the germline V gene are SGHAT and FQNNGV. The DNA of the CDR3 is TGTGCCAGCGCGGACGGTTATTCAGGAGCCCAGTACTTC. It codes for CASADGYSGAQYF.

The chain joins TRBV30 to TRBJ1-6; perhaps TRBD1 as D (6 bases). V lost 4 bases, J lost 8 bases, and 12 bases lay in between. The CDR3 spans 13 residues. CDR1 and CDR2 from the germline V gene are GTSNPN and SVGIG (reference sequence). This CDR3 is CAWTGGSDSPLHF. Written as DNA, the CDR3 is TGTGCCTGGACCGGGGGCTCTGATTCACCCCTCCACTTT. Full variable domain (missing parts from reference TRBV30 and TRBJ1-6): SQTIHQWPATLVQPVGSPLSLECTVEGTSNPNLYWYRQAAGRGLQLLFYSVGIGQISSEVPQNLSASRPQDRQFILSSKKLLLSDSGFYLCAWTGGSDSPLHFGNGTRLTVT.

Only a few counts were recorded for this clonotype. The chain employs TRBV12-3 or TRBV12-4 and TRBJ2-2; a possible D gene is TRBD1 (7 bases). The CDR3 has 16 residues. V was shortened by 1 base and J by 4 bases, with 13 bases between the two germline ends. DNA of the CDR3: TGTGCCAGCAGTTTAGGGAGGGGGCGTAGCACCGGGGAGCTGTTTTTT. It codes for CASSLGRGRSTGELFF.

In this sample, this clonotype turned up many times. The chain employs TRBV19 and TRBJ2-1, with TRBD2 matching over 8 bases. CDR3 size: 15 residues. V was clipped by 6 bases and J by 6 bases; unmatched bases: 10. The V gene's germline CDR1 is LNHDA and CDR2 SQIVND (reference sequence). CDR3 DNA: TGTGCCAGTAGCCGGACTAGCCACGACCGCAATGAGCAGTTCTTC. This translates into CASSRTSHDRNEQFF. Combining the CDR3 with reference TRBV19 and TRBJ2-1 gives the whole variable domain DGGITQSPKYLFRKEGQNVTLSCEQNLNHDAMYWYRQDPGQGLRLIYYSQIVNDFQKGDIAEGYSVSREKKESFPLTVTSAQKNPTAFYLCASSRTSHDRNEQFFGPGTRLTVL.

In its sample, this clonotype was seen many times. The rearrangement links TRBV7-6 to TRBJ2-7, with TRBD1 matching over 9 bases. V gave up 2 bases and J gave up 6 bases; unmatched junction bases: 11. The CDR3 is 16 amino acids. Germline assignment: CDR1 SGHVS and CDR2 FNYEAQ. The CDR3 nucleotides are TGTGCCAGCAGCTTACTCTCCGGGACAGGGTTCGGCGAGCAGTACTTC. Its translation: CASSLLSGTGFGEQYF.

This clonotype was seen repeatedly, ten times or more. The V and J genes are TRBV20-1 and TRBJ2-1; D assignment may be TRBD1 or TRBD2 (5 bases each). Germline V gene sequence: CDR1 DFQATT, CDR2 SNEGSKA (reference sequence). The CDR3 is 12 amino acids. Trimming stripped 5 bases from V and 5 bases from J, with 10 bases between. The CDR3 loop is CSAPLGDNEQFF. In nucleotides, the CDR3 is TGCAGTGCTCCATTGGGGGACAATGAGCAGTTCTTC.

As regards this clonotype: Being one base from a much bigger clone, this may be a read error. The chain is built from TRBV5-5 and TRBJ1-2, with D hard to call. Per germline, CDR1 SGHKS and CDR2 YYEKEE (reference sequence). CDR3 size: 14 residues. The CDR3 loop reads CASSLANVNHGYTF. The CDR3 region has the DNA TGTGCCAGCAGCTTGGCCAACGTTAACCATGGCTACACCTTC.